Only a few counts were recorded for the clone carrying this T cell receptor gamma chain. What it recognizes is unknown. TCRdb shows a much larger clone's protein in place of this DNA's translation, and the two differ at residue 12, likely through a read error; the protein shown is translated from the DNA. Gammadelta T cells were flow-sorted from PBMC into Vgamma9/Vdelta2+ and Vdelta2-negative populations for bulk analysis. With CATT, TCRdb re-called clones from the multiplex PCR reads. The profile shows approximately 28,000 gamma-chain clones, less than 3.5% of them singletons. CDR3 size: 21 residues. J gave up 6 bases and V 0 bases, and 17 bases lay outside the gene matches. In germline, CDR1 is GITISATS, CDR2 ISYDGTV (reference sequence). These data come from a study of γδ T cells in repeated Plasmodium falciparum infection. Study-level background: Timepoints: baseline, immediately before selected infections, and 21 days after every infection.

Regarding the study as a whole: Vdelta2-negative gammadelta repertoires appeared less diverse and less shared in Malian than Australian children. Vgamma9/Vdelta2+ repertoires stayed stably polyclonal over time and infection.

The chain combines TRGV9 with TRGJP. The J gene is not listed in TCRdb, so it was assigned here from a DNA match to germline. The source of this sequence is a pool of human donors (malaria-infected and uninfected, not separated). Sequencing was carried out using gamma-delta T cells from blood. The CDR3 nucleotides are TGTGCCTTGTGGGAGGTGCATGGTTCGGTACGTAGAGAGTTGGGCAAAAAAATCAAGGTATTT. Translating it yields CALWEVHGSVRRELGKKIKVF.